This T cell receptor beta chain comes out of a study of blood T cell repertoires in COVID-19. Background on the study: The United States, Italy and Spain provided the acute and convalescent COVID-19 samples. Sample material is recorded as cDNA or gDNA derived from T cells, B-cell-depleted T cells, or PBMCs.

Seattle patients were enrolled during active infection and followed longitudinally. Authors' analysis steps: Reference gene primer amplification in the assay estimated nucleated cell counts. Sequencing used immunoSEQ multiplex PCR; TCRdb keeps in-frame clones, though not all of them. From that table come the V and J calls and clone size; the DNA was used to work out D and trimming. The sample lists under 400,000 clones, about 87% occurring once. A remark on this clone: A read error may be the cause here, since a much bigger clone is one base away.

The CDR3 runs to 14 residues. V lost 3 bases to trimming and J lost 0 bases, with 6 bases between them. Germline CDR1 and CDR2: SGHAT and FQNNGV. The TCR originated in a woman aged 25-40 years with COVID-19, enrolled during active disease. The sample comprised peripheral blood. The rearrangement links TRBV11-2 to TRBJ1-3; D gene unclear. Here the CDR3 reads CASSFGISGNTIYF. For the CDR3, the DNA is TGTGCCAGCAGCTTCGGGATCTCTGGAAACACCATATATTTT.